The clone carrying this T cell receptor (beta chain) was seen at least ten times. Antigen specificity is unknown. The sample comes from a study of T cell repertoires in cytomegalovirus infection. At the level of the study: Recently described HLA-C-restricted plus well-studied HLA-B-restricted CMV epitopes were used. Public signatures in TCR beta pointed to CMV infection and matching HLA type.

The CDR3 totals 17 residues. V lost 7 bases and J lost 0; bases outside the gene matches: 11. Germline values: CDR1 MDHEN, CDR2 SYDVKM. In TCRdb, the reads were re-called with MiXCR into one record per CDR3 protein. The table records about 360,000 distinct CDR3 sequences, approximately 35% of them present only once. General study results and limits: There were HLA-C-restricted CMV-specific TCR beta clonotypes dominating the ex vivo response.

The specimen comprised cultured PBMCs, sampled from culture after CMV antigen stimulation. The TCR was taken from a human donor in good health (CMV status not recorded). Some clones in this sample may be carry-over from other donors' samples. The rearrangement uses TRBV28 and TRBJ2-4; 8 bases fit TRBD2. CDR3: CASNKGLAGLAKNIQYF. Written as DNA, the CDR3 is TGTGCCAGCAATAAAGGGCTAGCGGGCCTAGCCAAAAACATTCAGTACTTC.